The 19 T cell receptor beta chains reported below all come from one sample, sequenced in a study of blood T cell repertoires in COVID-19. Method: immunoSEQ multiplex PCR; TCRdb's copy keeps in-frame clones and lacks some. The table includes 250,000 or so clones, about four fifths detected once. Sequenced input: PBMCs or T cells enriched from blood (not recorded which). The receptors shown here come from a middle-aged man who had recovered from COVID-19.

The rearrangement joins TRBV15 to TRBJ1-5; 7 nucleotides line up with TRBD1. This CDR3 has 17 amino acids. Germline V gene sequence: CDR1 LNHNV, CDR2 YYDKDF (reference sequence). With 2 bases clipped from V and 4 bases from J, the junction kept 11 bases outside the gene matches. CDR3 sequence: CATSRPLDRVQNQPQHF. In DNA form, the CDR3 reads TGTGCCACCAGCAGACCCTTAGACAGGGTTCAGAATCAGCCCCAGCATTTT.

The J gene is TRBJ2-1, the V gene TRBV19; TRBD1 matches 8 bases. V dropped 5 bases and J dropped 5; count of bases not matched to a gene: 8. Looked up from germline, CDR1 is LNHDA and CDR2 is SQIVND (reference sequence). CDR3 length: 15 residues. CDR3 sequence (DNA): TGTGCCAGTAGTCCAAGGACAGGGTTCAACAATGAGCAGTTCTTC. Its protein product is CASSPRTGFNNEQFF.

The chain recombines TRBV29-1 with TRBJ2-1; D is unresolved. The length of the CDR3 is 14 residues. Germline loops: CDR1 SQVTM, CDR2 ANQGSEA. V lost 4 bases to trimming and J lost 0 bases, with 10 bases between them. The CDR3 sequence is CSVVPFSSYNEQFF. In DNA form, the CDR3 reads TGCAGCGTTGTTCCCTTCAGCTCCTACAATGAGCAGTTCTTC.

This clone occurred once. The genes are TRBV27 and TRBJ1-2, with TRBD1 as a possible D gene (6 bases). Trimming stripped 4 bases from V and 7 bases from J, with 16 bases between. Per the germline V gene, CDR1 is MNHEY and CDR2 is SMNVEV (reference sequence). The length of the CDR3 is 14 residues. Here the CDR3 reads CASSWGSTGSGYTF. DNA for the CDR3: TGTGCCAGCAGTTGGGGCTCCACAGGGAGTGGCTACACCTTC.

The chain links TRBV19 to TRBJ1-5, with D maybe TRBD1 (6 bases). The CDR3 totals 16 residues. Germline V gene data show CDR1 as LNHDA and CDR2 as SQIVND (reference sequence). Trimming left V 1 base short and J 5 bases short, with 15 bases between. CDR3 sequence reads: CASSIGYRAFDQPQHF. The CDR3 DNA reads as TGTGCCAGTAGTATAGGATACAGGGCTTTCGATCAGCCCCAGCATTTT.

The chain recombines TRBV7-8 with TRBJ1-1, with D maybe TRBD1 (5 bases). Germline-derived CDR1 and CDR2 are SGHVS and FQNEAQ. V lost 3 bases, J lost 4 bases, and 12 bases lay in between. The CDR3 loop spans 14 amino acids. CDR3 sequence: CASSFDPRGTEAFF. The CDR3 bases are TGTGCCAGCAGCTTCGACCCAAGGGGCACTGAAGCTTTCTTT.

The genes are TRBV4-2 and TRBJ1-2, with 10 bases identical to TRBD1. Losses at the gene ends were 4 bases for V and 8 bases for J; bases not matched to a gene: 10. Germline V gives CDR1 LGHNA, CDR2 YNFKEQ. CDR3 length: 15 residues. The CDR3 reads CASSRAGTGEGGYTF. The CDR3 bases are TGTGCCAGCAGCCGAGCCGGGACAGGGGAGGGAGGCTACACCTTC.

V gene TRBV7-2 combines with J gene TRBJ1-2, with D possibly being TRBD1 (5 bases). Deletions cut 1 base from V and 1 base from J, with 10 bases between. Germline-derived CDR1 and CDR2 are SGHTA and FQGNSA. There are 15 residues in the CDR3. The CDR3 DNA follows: TGTGCCAGCAGCTTAGACAGGACGAGTAACTATGGCTACACCTTC. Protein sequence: CASSLDRTSNYGYTF.

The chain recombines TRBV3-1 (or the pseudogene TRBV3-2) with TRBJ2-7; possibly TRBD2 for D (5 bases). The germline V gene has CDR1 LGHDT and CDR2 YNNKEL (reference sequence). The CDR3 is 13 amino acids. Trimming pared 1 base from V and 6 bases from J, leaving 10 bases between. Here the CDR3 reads CASSQVPGFEQYF. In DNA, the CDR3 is TGTGCCAGCAGCCAAGTTCCGGGGTTCGAGCAGTACTTC.

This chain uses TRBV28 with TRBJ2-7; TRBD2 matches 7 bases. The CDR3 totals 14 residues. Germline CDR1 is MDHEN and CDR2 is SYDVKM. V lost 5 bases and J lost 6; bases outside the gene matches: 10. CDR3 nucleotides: TGTGCCAGCAGTAGGGAGTTAGCGGGCCTCGAGCAGTACTTC. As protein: CASSRELAGLEQYF.

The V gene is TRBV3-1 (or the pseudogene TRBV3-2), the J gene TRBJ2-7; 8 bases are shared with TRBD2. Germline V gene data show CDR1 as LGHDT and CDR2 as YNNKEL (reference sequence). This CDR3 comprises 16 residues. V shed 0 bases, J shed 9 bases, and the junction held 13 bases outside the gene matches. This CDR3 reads CASSQDNAGGLSGQYF. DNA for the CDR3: TGTGCCAGCAGCCAAGATAATGCGGGGGGCCTGTCGGGGCAGTACTTC.

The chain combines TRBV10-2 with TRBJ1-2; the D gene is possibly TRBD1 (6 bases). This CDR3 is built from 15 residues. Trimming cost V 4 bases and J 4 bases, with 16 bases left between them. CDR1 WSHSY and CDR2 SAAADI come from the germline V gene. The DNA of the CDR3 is TGCGCCAGCAGTGCAGGGGCATCCTCGACCTATGGCTACACCTTC. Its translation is CASSAGASSTYGYTF.

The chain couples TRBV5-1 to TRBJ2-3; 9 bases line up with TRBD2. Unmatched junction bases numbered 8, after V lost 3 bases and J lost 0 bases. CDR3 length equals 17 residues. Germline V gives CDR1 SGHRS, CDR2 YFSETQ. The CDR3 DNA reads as TGCGCCAGCAGCTCAACCATAGCGGGGGAAAGCACAGATACGCAGTATTTT. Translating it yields CASSSTIAGESTDTQYF.

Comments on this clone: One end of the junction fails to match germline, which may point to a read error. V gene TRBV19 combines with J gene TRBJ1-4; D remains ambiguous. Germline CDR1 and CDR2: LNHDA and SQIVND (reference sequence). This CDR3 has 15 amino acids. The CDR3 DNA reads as TGTGCCAGTGGGCTTCCTACAGTGCCTCGGGGAAAATTGTTTTTT. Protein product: CASGLPTVPRGKLFF.

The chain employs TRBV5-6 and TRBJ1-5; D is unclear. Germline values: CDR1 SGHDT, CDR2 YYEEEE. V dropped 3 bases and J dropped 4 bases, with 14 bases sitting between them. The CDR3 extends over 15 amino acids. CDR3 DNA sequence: TGTGCCAGCAGCTGGGGAGAGTCTCCTAATCAGCCCCAGCATTTT. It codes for CASSWGESPNQPQHF.

CDR3 DNA sequence: TGCGCCAGCAGTGAACCGGGACAGGGCCACGAGCAGTACTTC. It is translated as CASSEPGQGHEQYF. The chain employs TRBV5-1 and TRBJ2-7, with 9 positions matching TRBD1. The CDR3 length is 14 residues. Looked up from germline, CDR1 is SGHRS and CDR2 is YFSETQ. Trimming at V came to 5 bases and at J to 5 bases, leaving 8 bases not matched to a gene.

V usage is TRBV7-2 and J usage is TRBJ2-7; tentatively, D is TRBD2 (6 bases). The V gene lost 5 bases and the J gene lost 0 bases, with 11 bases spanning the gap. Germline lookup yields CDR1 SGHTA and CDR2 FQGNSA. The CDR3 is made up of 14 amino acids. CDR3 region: CASSPPGLSYEQYF. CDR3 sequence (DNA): TGTGCCAGCAGCCCGCCGGGACTCTCCTACGAGCAGTACTTC.

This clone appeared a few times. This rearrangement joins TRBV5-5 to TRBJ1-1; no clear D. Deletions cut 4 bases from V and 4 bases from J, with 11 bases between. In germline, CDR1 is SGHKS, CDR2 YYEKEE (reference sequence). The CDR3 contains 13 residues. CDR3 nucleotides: TGTGCCAGCAGCGGAGGGTGGGGCACTGAAGCTTTCTTT. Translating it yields CASSGGWGTEAFF.

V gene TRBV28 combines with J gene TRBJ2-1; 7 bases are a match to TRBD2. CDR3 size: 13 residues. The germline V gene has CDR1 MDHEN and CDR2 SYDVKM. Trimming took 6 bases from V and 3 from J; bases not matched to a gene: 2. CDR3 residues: CASSPGGYNEQFF. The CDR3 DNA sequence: TGTGCCAGCAGCCCGGGAGGCTACAATGAGCAGTTCTTC.